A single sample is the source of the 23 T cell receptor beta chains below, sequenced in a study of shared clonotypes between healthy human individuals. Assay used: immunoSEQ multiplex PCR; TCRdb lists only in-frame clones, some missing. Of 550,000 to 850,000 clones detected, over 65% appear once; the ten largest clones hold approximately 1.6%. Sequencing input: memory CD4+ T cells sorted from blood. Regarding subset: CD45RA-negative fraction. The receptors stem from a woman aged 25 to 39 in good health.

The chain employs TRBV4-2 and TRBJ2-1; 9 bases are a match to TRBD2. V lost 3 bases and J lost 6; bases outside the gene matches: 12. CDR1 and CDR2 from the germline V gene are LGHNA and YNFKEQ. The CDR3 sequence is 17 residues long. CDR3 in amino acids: CASSQTPWGSGSNEQFF. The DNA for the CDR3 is TGTGCCAGCAGCCAGACCCCGTGGGGTAGCGGGAGCAATGAGCAGTTCTTC.

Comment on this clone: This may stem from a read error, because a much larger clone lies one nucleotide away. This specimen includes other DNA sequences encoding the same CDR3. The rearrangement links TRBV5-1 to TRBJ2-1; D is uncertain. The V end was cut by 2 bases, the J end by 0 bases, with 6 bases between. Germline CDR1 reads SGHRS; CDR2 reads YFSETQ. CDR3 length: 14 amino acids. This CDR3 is CASSFSSSYNEQFF. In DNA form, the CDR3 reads TGCGCCAGCAGCTTTTCTAGCTCCTACAATGAGCAGTTCTTC.

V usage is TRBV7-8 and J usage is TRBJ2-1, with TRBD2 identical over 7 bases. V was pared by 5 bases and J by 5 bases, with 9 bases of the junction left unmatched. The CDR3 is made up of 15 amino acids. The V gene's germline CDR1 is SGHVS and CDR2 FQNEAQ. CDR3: CASSGLAVLDNEQFF. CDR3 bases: TGTGCCAGCAGCGGGCTAGCGGTGTTAGACAATGAGCAGTTCTTC.

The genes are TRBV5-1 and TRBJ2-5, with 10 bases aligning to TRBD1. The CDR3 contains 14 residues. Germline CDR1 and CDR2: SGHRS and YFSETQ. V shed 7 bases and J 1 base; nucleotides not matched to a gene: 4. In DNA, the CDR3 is TGCGCCAGCGGGACAGGGGCCAGCCAAGAGACCCAGTACTTC. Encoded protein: CASGTGASQETQYF.

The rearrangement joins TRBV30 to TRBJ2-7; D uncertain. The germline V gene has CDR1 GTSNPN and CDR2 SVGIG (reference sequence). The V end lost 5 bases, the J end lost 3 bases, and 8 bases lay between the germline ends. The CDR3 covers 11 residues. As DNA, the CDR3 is TGTGCCTGGGGCCTTCTCTACGAGCAGTACTTC. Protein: CAWGLLYEQYF. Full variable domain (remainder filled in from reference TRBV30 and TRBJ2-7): SQTIHQWPATLVQPVGSPLSLECTVEGTSNPNLYWYRQAAGRGLQLLFYSVGIGQISSEVPQNLSASRPQDRQFILSSKKLLLSDSGFYLCAWGLLYEQYFGPGTRLTVT.

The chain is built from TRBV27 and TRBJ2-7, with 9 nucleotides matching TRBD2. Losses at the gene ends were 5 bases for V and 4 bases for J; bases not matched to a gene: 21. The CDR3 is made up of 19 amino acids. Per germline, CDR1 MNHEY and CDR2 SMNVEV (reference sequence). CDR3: CASSPWGIAGVMSMYEQYF. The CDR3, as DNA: TGTGCCAGCAGTCCCTGGGGTATAGCGGGAGTAATGTCTATGTACGAGCAGTACTTC.

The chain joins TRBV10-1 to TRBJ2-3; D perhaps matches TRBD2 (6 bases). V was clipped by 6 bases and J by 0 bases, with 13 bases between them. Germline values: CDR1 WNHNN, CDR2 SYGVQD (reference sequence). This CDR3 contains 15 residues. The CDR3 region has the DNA TGCGCCAGCAGCCCTACGAGCGGGAGCACAGATACGCAGTATTTT. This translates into CASSPTSGSTDTQYF.

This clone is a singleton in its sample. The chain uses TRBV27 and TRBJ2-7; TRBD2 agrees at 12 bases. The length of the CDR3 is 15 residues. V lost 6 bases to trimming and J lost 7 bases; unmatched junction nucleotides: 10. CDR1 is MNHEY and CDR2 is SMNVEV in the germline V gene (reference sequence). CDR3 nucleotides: TGTGCCAGCAGCCCTAGACTAGCGGGAGTGGGTGAGCAGTACTTC. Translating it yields CASSPRLAGVGEQYF.

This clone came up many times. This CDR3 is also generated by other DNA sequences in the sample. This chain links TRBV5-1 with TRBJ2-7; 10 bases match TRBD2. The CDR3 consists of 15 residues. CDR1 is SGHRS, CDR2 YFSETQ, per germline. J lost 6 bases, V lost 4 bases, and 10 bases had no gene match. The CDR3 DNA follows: TGCGCCAGCAGCATATCTAGCGGGAGTCGAGGCGAGCAGTACTTC. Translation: CASSISSGSRGEQYF.

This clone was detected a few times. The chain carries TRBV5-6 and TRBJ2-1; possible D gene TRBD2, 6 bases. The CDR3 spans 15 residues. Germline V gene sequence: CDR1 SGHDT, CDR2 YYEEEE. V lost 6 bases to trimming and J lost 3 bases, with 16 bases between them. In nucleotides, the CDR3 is TGTGCCAGCACCCGCGTTTCTAGCGTCTACAATGAGCAGTTCTTC. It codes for CASTRVSSVYNEQFF.

The CDR3, as DNA: TGTGCCAGTAACCTCGACGGGTTCTATGGCTACACCTTC. Translation: CASNLDGFYGYTF. V usage is TRBV19 and J usage is TRBJ1-2, with D unresolved. Germline V gene data show CDR1 as LNHDA and CDR2 as SQIVND (reference sequence). Trimming took off 7 bases at V and 4 bases at J, with 13 bases between the two ends. CDR3 length: 13 amino acids. Filled out from reference TRBV19 and TRBJ1-2, the complete variable domain reads DGGITQSPKYLFRKEGQNVTLSCEQNLNHDAMYWYRQDPGQGLRLIYYSQIVNDFQKGDIAEGYSVSREKKESFPLTVTSAQKNPTAFYLCASNLDGFYGYTFGSGTRLTVV.

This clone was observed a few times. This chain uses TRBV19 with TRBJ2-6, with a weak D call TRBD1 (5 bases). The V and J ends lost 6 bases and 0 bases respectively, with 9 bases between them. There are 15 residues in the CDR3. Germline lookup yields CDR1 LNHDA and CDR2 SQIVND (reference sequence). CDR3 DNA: TGTGCCAGTAGACAGGACAACTCTGGGGCCAACGTCCTGACTTTC. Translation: CASRQDNSGANVLTF.

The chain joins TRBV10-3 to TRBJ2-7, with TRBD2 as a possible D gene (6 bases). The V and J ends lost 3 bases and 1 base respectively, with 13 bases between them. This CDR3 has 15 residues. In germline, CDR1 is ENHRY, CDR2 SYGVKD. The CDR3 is CAISEGASVSYEQYF. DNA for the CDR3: TGTGCCATCAGTGAAGGGGCTAGCGTTTCCTACGAGCAGTACTTC.

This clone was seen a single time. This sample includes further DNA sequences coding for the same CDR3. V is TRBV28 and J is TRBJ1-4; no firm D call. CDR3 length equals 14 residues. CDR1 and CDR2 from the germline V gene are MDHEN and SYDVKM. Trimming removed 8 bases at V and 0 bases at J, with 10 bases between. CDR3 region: CASRTGTTNEKLFF. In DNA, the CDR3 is TGTGCCAGCCGAACGGGGACAACTAATGAAAAACTGTTTTTT.

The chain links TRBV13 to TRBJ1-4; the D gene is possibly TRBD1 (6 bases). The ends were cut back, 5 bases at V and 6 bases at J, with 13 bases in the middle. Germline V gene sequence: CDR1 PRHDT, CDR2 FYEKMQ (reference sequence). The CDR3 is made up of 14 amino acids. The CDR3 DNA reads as TGTGCCAGCAGCCAACAGGGCGTCGATGAAAAACTGTTTTTT. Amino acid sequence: CASSQQGVDEKLFF.

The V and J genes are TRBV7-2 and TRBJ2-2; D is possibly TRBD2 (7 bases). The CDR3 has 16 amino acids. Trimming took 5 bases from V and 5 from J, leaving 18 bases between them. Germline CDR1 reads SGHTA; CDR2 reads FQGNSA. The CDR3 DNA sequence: TGTGCCAGCAGCCCAGCGGGGACAATGGGGACCGGGGAGCTGTTTTTT. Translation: CASSPAGTMGTGELFF.

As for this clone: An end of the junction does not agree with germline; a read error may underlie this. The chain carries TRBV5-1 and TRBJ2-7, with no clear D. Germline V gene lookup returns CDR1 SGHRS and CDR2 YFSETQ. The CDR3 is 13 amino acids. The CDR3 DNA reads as TGCGCCAGCAGCTTGCCGGGTTCCTCCGAGCAGTACTTC. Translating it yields CASSLPGSSEQYF.

DNA for the CDR3: TGTGCCAGCAGTCAAACTTCCCATCGACTAGCGGGAGTGCCAAGTGAGCAGTACTTC. It translates to CASSQTSHRLAGVPSEQYF. The genes are TRBV27 and TRBJ2-7, with 12 nucleotides matching TRBD2. Germline V gene sequence: CDR1 MNHEY, CDR2 SMNVEV (reference sequence). V shed 5 bases, J shed 7 bases, and the junction held 21 bases outside the gene matches. CDR3 length: 19 residues.

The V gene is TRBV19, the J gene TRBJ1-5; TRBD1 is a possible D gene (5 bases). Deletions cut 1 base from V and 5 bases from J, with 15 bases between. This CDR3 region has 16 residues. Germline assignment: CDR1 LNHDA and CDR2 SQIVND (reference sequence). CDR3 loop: CASSIGNRRDYQPQHF. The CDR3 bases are TGTGCCAGTAGTATAGGGAACAGGCGCGACTATCAGCCCCAGCATTTT.

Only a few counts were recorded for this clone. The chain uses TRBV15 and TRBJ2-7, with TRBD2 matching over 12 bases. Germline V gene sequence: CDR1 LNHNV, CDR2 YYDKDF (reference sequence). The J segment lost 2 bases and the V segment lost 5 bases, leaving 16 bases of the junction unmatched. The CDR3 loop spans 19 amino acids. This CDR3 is CATSAGRLTSGSRTYEQYF. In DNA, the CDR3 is TGTGCCACCAGCGCCGGAAGGTTGACTAGCGGGAGTAGAACCTACGAGCAGTACTTC.

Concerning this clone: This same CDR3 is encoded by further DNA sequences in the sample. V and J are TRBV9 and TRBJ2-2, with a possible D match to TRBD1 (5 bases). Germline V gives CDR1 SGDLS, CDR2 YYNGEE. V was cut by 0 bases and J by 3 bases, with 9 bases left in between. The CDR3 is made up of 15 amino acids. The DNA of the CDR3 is TGTGCCAGCAGCGTAGGTGACAGAGACACCGGGGAGCTGTTTTTT. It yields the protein CASSVGDRDTGELFF.

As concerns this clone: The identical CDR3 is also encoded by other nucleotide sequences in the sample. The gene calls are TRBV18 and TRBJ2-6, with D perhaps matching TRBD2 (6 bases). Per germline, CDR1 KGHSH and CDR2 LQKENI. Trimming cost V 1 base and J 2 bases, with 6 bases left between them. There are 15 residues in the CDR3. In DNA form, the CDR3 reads TGTGCCAGCTCACCACGCGGGGCTGGGGCCAACGTCCTGACTTTC. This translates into CASSPRGAGANVLTF.

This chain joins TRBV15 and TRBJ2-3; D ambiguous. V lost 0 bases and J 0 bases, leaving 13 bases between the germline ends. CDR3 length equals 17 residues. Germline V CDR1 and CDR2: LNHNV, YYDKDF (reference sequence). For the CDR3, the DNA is TGTGCCACCAGCAGAGATCCTACCCCCTACAGCACAGATACGCAGTATTTT. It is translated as CATSRDPTPYSTDTQYF.